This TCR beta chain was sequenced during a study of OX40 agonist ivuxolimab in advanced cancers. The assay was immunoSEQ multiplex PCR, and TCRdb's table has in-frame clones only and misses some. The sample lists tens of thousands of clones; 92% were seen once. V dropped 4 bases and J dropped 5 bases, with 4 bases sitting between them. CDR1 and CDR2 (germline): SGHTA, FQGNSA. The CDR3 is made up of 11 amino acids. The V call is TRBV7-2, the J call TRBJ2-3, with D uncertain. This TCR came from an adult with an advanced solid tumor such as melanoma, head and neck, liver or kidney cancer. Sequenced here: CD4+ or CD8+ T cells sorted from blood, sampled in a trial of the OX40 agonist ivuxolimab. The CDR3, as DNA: TGTGCCAGCAGCTCCCTAGATACGCAGTATTTT. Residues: CASSSLDTQYF.